This record concerns one TCR beta chain sequence. Authors' data handling: The assay estimated nucleated cells by amplifying reference gene primers. TCRdb's table, derived via immunoSEQ multiplex PCR, lists solely in-frame clones and lacks some. The DNA gave D and trimming, while V, J and clone size come from that table. The sample holds about 23,000 clones, over 75% seen once. This CDR3 comprises 15 residues. V dropped 3 bases and J dropped 4 bases, with 14 bases sitting between them. In germline, CDR1 is KGHSH, CDR2 LQKENI. The data were taken from a study of blood T cell repertoires in COVID-19. Study context: COVID-19 samples, acute and convalescent, were from the United States, Italy and Spain. The cDNA or gDNA used as material had been derived from T cells, B-cell-depleted T cells, or PBMCs.

This TCR came from a man between 65 and 79 years old in a cohort sampled during active COVID-19. The V gene is TRBV18, the J gene TRBJ2-3, with D tentatively TRBD1 (6 bases). The sequenced material came from peripheral blood. CDR3 protein: CASSPTRQDSDTQYF. CDR3 in DNA: TGTGCCAGCTCACCCACACGACAGGATTCAGATACGCAGTATTTT. The full variable domain, with the rest looked up from reference TRBV18 and TRBJ2-3, is NAGVMQNPRHLVRRRGQEARLRCSPMKGHSHVYWYRQLPEEGLKFMVYLQKENIIDESGMPKERFSAEFPKEGPSILRIQQVVRGDSAAYFCASSPTRQDSDTQYFGPGTRLTVL.